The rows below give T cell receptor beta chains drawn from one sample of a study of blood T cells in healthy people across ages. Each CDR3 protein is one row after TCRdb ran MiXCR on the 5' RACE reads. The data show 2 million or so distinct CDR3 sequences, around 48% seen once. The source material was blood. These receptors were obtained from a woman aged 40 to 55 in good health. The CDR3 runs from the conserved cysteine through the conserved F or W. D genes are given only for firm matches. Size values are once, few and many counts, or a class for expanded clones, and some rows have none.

cdr3_nt: TGCGCCAGCAGCTTGGTGGGGCTCTACGAGCAGTACTTC; cdr3_aa: CASSLVGLYEQYF; clone_size: .; v_call: TRBV5-1; j_call: TRBJ2-7; cdr3_length: 13; d_call: .
cdr3_nt: TGTGCCATCGCCCCCCGAGGGGGCCAAGGACAAGAGACCCAGTACTTC; cdr3_aa: CAIAPRGGQGQETQYF; clone_size: few; v_call: TRBV28; j_call: TRBJ2-5; cdr3_length: 16; d_call: TRBD1
cdr3_nt: TGCAGTGCTAGAGCTTTAACCTCCTACGAGCAGTACTTC; cdr3_aa: CSARALTSYEQYF; clone_size: once; v_call: TRBV20-1; j_call: TRBJ2-7; cdr3_length: 13; d_call: .
cdr3_nt: TGTGCCAGCAGCGTAGGCTCCTTCGAATACAATGAGCAGTTCTTC; cdr3_aa: CASSVGSFEYNEQFF; clone_size: .; v_call: TRBV9; j_call: TRBJ2-1; cdr3_length: 15; d_call: .
cdr3_nt: TGCAGCGTTGAATTAGCCACCGGGGAGCTGTTTTTT; cdr3_aa: CSVELATGELFF; clone_size: .; v_call: TRBV29-1; j_call: TRBJ2-2; cdr3_length: 12; d_call: .
cdr3_nt: TGCGCCAGCAGCCGCCAGGGACAGGCTCCTAACTATGGCTACACCTTC; cdr3_aa: CASSRQGQAPNYGYTF; clone_size: .; v_call: TRBV4-1; j_call: TRBJ1-2; cdr3_length: 16; d_call: TRBD1
cdr3_nt: TGTGCCAGCAGCCAAGCCGACACAAACACCGGGGAGCTGTTTTTT; cdr3_aa: CASSQADTNTGELFF; clone_size: once; v_call: TRBV3-1; j_call: TRBJ2-2; cdr3_length: 15; d_call: .
cdr3_nt: TGCGCCAGCAGCCAGGGACTAGCGGGAACCTACGAGCAGTACTTC; cdr3_aa: CASSQGLAGTYEQYF; clone_size: many; v_call: TRBV4-1; j_call: TRBJ2-7; cdr3_length: 15; d_call: TRBD2
cdr3_nt: TGTGCCAGCAGCGTAGCAGGGGCCCGGGGGTTTGAAGCTTTCTTT; cdr3_aa: CASSVAGARGFEAFF; clone_size: few; v_call: TRBV9; j_call: TRBJ1-1; cdr3_length: 15; d_call: .
cdr3_nt: TGTGCCAGCAGTCTGACAACCAGCTATTCACCCCTCCACTTT; cdr3_aa: CASSLTTSYSPLHF; clone_size: .; v_call: TRBV11-2; j_call: TRBJ1-6; cdr3_length: 14; d_call: .
cdr3_nt: TGTGCCAGCAGTGCATCCGGGACAGGGTCAGGTCAGCCCCAGCATTTT; cdr3_aa: CASSASGTGSGQPQHF; clone_size: .; v_call: TRBV25-1; j_call: TRBJ1-5; cdr3_length: 16; d_call: TRBD1
cdr3_nt: TGTGCCAGCAGCTATCCGGGACAGGGACTCCATGAGCAGTTCTTC; cdr3_aa: CASSYPGQGLHEQFF; clone_size: .; v_call: TRBV11-2; j_call: TRBJ2-1; cdr3_length: 15; d_call: TRBD1
cdr3_nt: TGTGCCAGCAGTTACTTTACCGGACAGCCCCAGCATTTT; cdr3_aa: CASSYFTGQPQHF; clone_size: .; v_call: TRBV6-6; j_call: TRBJ1-5; cdr3_length: 13; d_call: .
cdr3_nt: TGTGCCAGTACCTTTAGGGCTAGTGACAATGAGCAGTACTTC; cdr3_aa: CASTFRASDNEQYF; clone_size: .; v_call: TRBV19; j_call: TRBJ2-5; cdr3_length: 14; d_call: .
cdr3_nt: TGTGCCACCGACCAGGAGACCAGGGGGCCCTACGAGCAGTACTTC; cdr3_aa: CATDQETRGPYEQYF; clone_size: few; v_call: TRBV10-3; j_call: TRBJ2-7; cdr3_length: 15; d_call: TRBD1
cdr3_nt: TGCAGCGTTGAACTAAATGAGCAGTTCTTC; cdr3_aa: CSVELNEQFF; clone_size: .; v_call: TRBV29-1; j_call: TRBJ2-1; cdr3_length: 10; d_call: .
cdr3_nt: TGTGCCAGCAGTCCCGGTATTGGGGGCGGCTACAATGAGCAGTACTTC; cdr3_aa: CASSPGIGGGYNEQYF; clone_size: .; v_call: TRBV6-2/TRBV6-3; j_call: TRBJ2-5; cdr3_length: 16; d_call: .
cdr3_nt: TGCGCCAGCAGCACAAATATCCCGGGGGCGACTGGGGCCAACGTCCTGACTTTC; cdr3_aa: CASSTNIPGATGANVLTF; clone_size: .; v_call: TRBV5-1; j_call: TRBJ2-6; cdr3_length: 18; d_call: .
cdr3_nt: TGCAGCGTTGAAGGGGGGGCCCTAAGCACAGATACGCAGTATTTT; cdr3_aa: CSVEGGALSTDTQYF; clone_size: few; v_call: TRBV29-1; j_call: TRBJ2-3; cdr3_length: 15; d_call: .
cdr3_nt: TGTGCCAGCAGTTACTCGACCAGGGACAATGAGCAGTTCTTC; cdr3_aa: CASSYSTRDNEQFF; clone_size: .; v_call: TRBV6-5; j_call: TRBJ2-1; cdr3_length: 14; d_call: .
cdr3_nt: TGCGCCAGCAGCCAAGTCTCCGGGGCCTCGTTTGGAGATACGCAGTATTTT; cdr3_aa: CASSQVSGASFGDTQYF; clone_size: .; v_call: TRBV4-3; j_call: TRBJ2-3; cdr3_length: 17; d_call: .
cdr3_nt: TGCGCCAGCAGCTCTTTACAGGGATACGGAGAGACCCAGTACTTC; cdr3_aa: CASSSLQGYGETQYF; clone_size: few; v_call: TRBV5-1; j_call: TRBJ2-5; cdr3_length: 15; d_call: .
cdr3_nt: TGCAGTGCTAGAGTACAGGGTCGACAAGAGACCCAGTACTTC; cdr3_aa: CSARVQGRQETQYF; clone_size: .; v_call: TRBV20-1; j_call: TRBJ2-5; cdr3_length: 14; d_call: .
cdr3_nt: TGCAGTGCTAGAGATGCGTCGGGATCGACGGATACGCAGTATTTT; cdr3_aa: CSARDASGSTDTQYF; clone_size: .; v_call: TRBV20-1; j_call: TRBJ2-3; cdr3_length: 15; d_call: .
cdr3_nt: TGTGCCAGCAGCTTACCTCTCCGCCTGGGCAGTGAGCAGTTCTTC; cdr3_aa: CASSLPLRLGSEQFF; clone_size: few; v_call: TRBV7-2; j_call: TRBJ2-1; cdr3_length: 15; d_call: .
cdr3_nt: TGCAGTGCTGGTGCCTCGGGGGCCAACCAAGAGACCCAGTACTTC; cdr3_aa: CSAGASGANQETQYF; clone_size: .; v_call: TRBV20-1; j_call: TRBJ2-5; cdr3_length: 15; d_call: .
cdr3_nt: TGTGCCAGCAGCGTAGACTGGGGAAGCACAGATACGCAGTATTTT; cdr3_aa: CASSVDWGSTDTQYF; clone_size: few; v_call: TRBV9; j_call: TRBJ2-3; cdr3_length: 15; d_call: .
cdr3_nt: TGTGCCAGCAGTCGAGCGGGGGGTGAGCAGTTCTTC; cdr3_aa: CASSRAGGEQFF; clone_size: .; v_call: TRBV12-3/TRBV12-4; j_call: TRBJ2-1; cdr3_length: 12; d_call: TRBD2
cdr3_nt: TGTGCCAGCAGCTCCCCGGCGGAGGAACAGTACTTC; cdr3_aa: CASSSPAEEQYF; clone_size: .; v_call: TRBV7-2; j_call: TRBJ2-5; cdr3_length: 12; d_call: .
cdr3_nt: TGCGCCAGCAGCCAACCGGACTTCCCAAAGTACGAGCAGTACTTC; cdr3_aa: CASSQPDFPKYEQYF; clone_size: .; v_call: TRBV5-1; j_call: TRBJ2-7; cdr3_length: 15; d_call: .
cdr3_nt: TGTGCCAGCAGCCGTCAGGGGCTGGACTATGGCTACACCTTC; cdr3_aa: CASSRQGLDYGYTF; clone_size: .; v_call: TRBV7-9; j_call: TRBJ1-2; cdr3_length: 14; d_call: .
cdr3_nt: TGTGCCAGCAGTTTAATGGCAGCGATAAGCTCCTACGAGCAGTACTTC; cdr3_aa: CASSLMAAISSYEQYF; clone_size: few; v_call: TRBV28; j_call: TRBJ2-7; cdr3_length: 16; d_call: .
cdr3_nt: TGCGCCAGCAGCCAAGATGTGACGGGGGGGGGCGAGCAGTACTTC; cdr3_aa: CASSQDVTGGGEQYF; clone_size: .; v_call: TRBV4-3; j_call: TRBJ2-7; cdr3_length: 15; d_call: TRBD2
cdr3_nt: TGTGCCAGCATGTTACAGGGGGGTGAAAAACTGTTTTTT; cdr3_aa: CASMLQGGEKLFF; clone_size: .; v_call: TRBV28; j_call: TRBJ1-4; cdr3_length: 13; d_call: TRBD1
cdr3_nt: TGTGCCAGCAGCCAAGAGGCGATGAGGGGCAATGAGCAGTTCTTC; cdr3_aa: CASSQEAMRGNEQFF; clone_size: .; v_call: TRBV3-1; j_call: TRBJ2-1; cdr3_length: 15; d_call: .
cdr3_nt: TGCAGTGCCCGGAGGACAACGAGGAATGAGCAGTTCTTC; cdr3_aa: CSARRTTRNEQFF; clone_size: few; v_call: TRBV20-1; j_call: TRBJ2-1; cdr3_length: 13; d_call: .
cdr3_nt: TGTGCCAGCAGCTTCTCGGACGGGTTCTACGAGCAGTACTTC; cdr3_aa: CASSFSDGFYEQYF; clone_size: .; v_call: TRBV7-2; j_call: TRBJ2-7; cdr3_length: 14; d_call: .
cdr3_nt: TGCGCCAGCAGTGAGGGGCAGGGGGCGAATTCACCCCTCCACTTT; cdr3_aa: CASSEGQGANSPLHF; clone_size: .; v_call: TRBV4-3; j_call: TRBJ1-6; cdr3_length: 15; d_call: TRBD1
cdr3_nt: TGCAGTGCCTCAGTTCGACTAGCGGGGGCGGATGAGCAGTTCTTC; cdr3_aa: CSASVRLAGADEQFF; clone_size: few; v_call: TRBV20-1; j_call: TRBJ2-1; cdr3_length: 15; d_call: TRBD2
cdr3_nt: TGTGCCAGTAGTCTCCGCGGACAGCAATCCTACGAGCAGTACTTC; cdr3_aa: CASSLRGQQSYEQYF; clone_size: few; v_call: TRBV19; j_call: TRBJ2-7; cdr3_length: 15; d_call: .
cdr3_nt: TGTGCCAGCATCTCCCTAGGACCGGGGTTTGCAGATACGCAGTATTTT; cdr3_aa: CASISLGPGFADTQYF; clone_size: few; v_call: TRBV28; j_call: TRBJ2-3; cdr3_length: 16; d_call: .
cdr3_nt: TGTGCCAGCCGCGACGCCGGCAGGGGGCCTTCCTATGGCTACACCTTC; cdr3_aa: CASRDAGRGPSYGYTF; clone_size: .; v_call: TRBV7-2; j_call: TRBJ1-2; cdr3_length: 16; d_call: TRBD1
cdr3_nt: TGTGCCAGCACCGGACAGGGGGCGGTTTATGGCTACACCTTC; cdr3_aa: CASTGQGAVYGYTF; clone_size: few; v_call: TRBV2; j_call: TRBJ1-2; cdr3_length: 14; d_call: TRBD1
cdr3_nt: TGCAGTGCTGGAGATCTCGGGACTAGCTCCTACAATGAGCAGTTCTTC; cdr3_aa: CSAGDLGTSSYNEQFF; clone_size: .; v_call: TRBV20-1; j_call: TRBJ2-1; cdr3_length: 16; d_call: TRBD2
cdr3_nt: TGTGCCAGCAGTTCGATAGGACAGACCTCCACAGATACGCAGTATTTT; cdr3_aa: CASSSIGQTSTDTQYF; clone_size: few; v_call: TRBV12-3/TRBV12-4; j_call: TRBJ2-3; cdr3_length: 16; d_call: .